These 15 T cell receptor beta chains were all obtained from the same sample, sequenced in a study of T cells and Merkel cell carcinoma outcomes. The data were produced by immunoSEQ multiplex PCR, yet TCRdb's version contains in-frame clones alone and is incomplete. The repertoire includes around 15,000 clones, more than 80% of them detected once, and roughly 10% sits in the top ten. Sample: tumor tissue from Merkel cell carcinoma. The receptors shown here come from a human donor with Merkel cell carcinoma.

The chain uses TRBV2 and TRBJ2-7; 9 bases align to TRBD1. After removal of 8 bases from V and 2 bases from J, the junction contained 10 bases not matched to a gene. The CDR3 runs 15 residues. Per germline, CDR1 SNHLY and CDR2 FYNNEI. The CDR3 DNA reads as TGTGCCAGCGTTCTTGAGACAGGGGGTCCCTACGAGCAGTACTTC. Its translation: CASVLETGGPYEQYF. Variable domain in full (rest from reference TRBV2 and TRBJ2-7): EPEVTQTPSHQVTQMGQEVILRCVPISNHLYFYWYRQILGQKVEFLVSFYNNEISEKSEIFDDQFSVERPDGSNFTLKIRSTKLEDSAMYFCASVLETGGPYEQYFGPGTRLTVT.

This chain connects TRBV5-1 to TRBJ1-1; D might be TRBD1 (5 bases). The germline V gene has CDR1 SGHRS and CDR2 YFSETQ. The germline V and J ends were trimmed by 4 bases and 1 base, with 17 bases remaining between them. The CDR3 is 16 residues long. The CDR3 is CASSPWGGSKNTEAFF. The DNA of the CDR3 is TGCGCCAGCAGCCCTTGGGGGGGAAGCAAGAACACTGAAGCTTTCTTT.

V usage is TRBV5-1 and J usage is TRBJ2-3; no definite D call. V lost 0 bases and J lost 6, with 11 bases in between. The CDR3 loop spans 14 amino acids. Germline CDR1 is SGHRS and CDR2 is YFSETQ. The CDR3 coding sequence is TGCGCCAGCAGCTTGGCCGTCGCCCCCGATACGCAGTATTTT. Protein product: CASSLAVAPDTQYF.

The V call is TRBV5-1, the J call TRBJ2-1; 7 nucleotides align to TRBD2. The junction had 3 bases not matched to a gene; V was cut back by 0 bases and J by 0 bases. Germline V gene sequence: CDR1 SGHRS, CDR2 YFSETQ. The CDR3 totals 16 residues. The CDR3 nucleotides read TGCGCCAGCAGCTTGGCTCCGGGGGGCTCCTACAATGAGCAGTTCTTC. Its translation: CASSLAPGGSYNEQFF.

The chain combines TRBV28 with TRBJ1-6, with D unclear. The V end was cut by 7 bases, the J end by 0 bases, with 4 bases between. Looked up from germline, CDR1 is MDHEN and CDR2 is SYDVKM. CDR3 length: 13 residues. The CDR3 region has the DNA TGTGCCAGCATGGACTCCTATAATTCACCCCTCCACTTT. This encodes CASMDSYNSPLHF.

The chain joins TRBV7-9 to TRBJ1-1, with 7 bases lining up with TRBD1. Germline values: CDR1 SEHNR, CDR2 FQNEAQ (reference sequence). V was pared by 4 bases and J by 4 bases, with 6 bases of the junction left unmatched. The CDR3 is 14 amino acids. Written as DNA, the CDR3 is TGTGCCAGCAGCTCCCAGGGGGTGGCCACTGAAGCTTTCTTT. Encoded protein: CASSSQGVATEAFF.

In DNA, the CDR3 is TGTGCCAGCAGCTTATACCTGAAGCATCAGCCCCAGCATTTT. Translated: CASSLYLKHQPQHF. The chain links TRBV7-8 to TRBJ1-5; no clear D. The V end was cut by 2 bases, the J end by 5 bases, with 10 bases between. CDR3 length: 14 residues. Per germline, CDR1 SGHVS and CDR2 FQNEAQ.

The chain recombines TRBV2 with TRBJ1-2, with 7 bases aligning to TRBD1. Germline V gene sequence: CDR1 SNHLY, CDR2 FYNNEI. This CDR3 has 12 amino acids. V shed 10 bases and J 3 bases; nucleotides not matched to a gene: 5. The CDR3 here is CAKTQGYYGYTF. CDR3 DNA sequence: TGTGCCAAGACACAGGGGTACTATGGCTACACCTTC.

The V gene is TRBV4-1, the J gene TRBJ2-3; 9 positions match TRBD2. V dropped 4 bases and J dropped 9; count of bases not matched to a gene: 8. Germline V gene data show CDR1 as MGHRA and CDR2 as YSYEKL. This CDR3 is 14 amino acids long. This chain's CDR3 is CASSRSSGILTQYF. The CDR3 DNA sequence: TGCGCCAGCAGCCGATCTAGCGGGATCCTAACGCAGTATTTT.

CDR3 coding DNA: TGTGCCAGCAGTGAAGCGCTTCGGCTAGCGGGCGGTGAGCAGTTCTTC. This gives the protein CASSEALRLAGGEQFF. The chain couples TRBV6-1 to TRBJ2-1, with 8 nucleotides matching TRBD2. This CDR3 has 16 amino acids. The germline V gene encodes CDR1 MNHNS and CDR2 SASEGT. With 0 bases clipped from V and 9 bases from J, the junction kept 10 bases outside the gene matches.

V usage is TRBV30 and J usage is TRBJ2-3; D possibly matches TRBD1 or TRBD2 (6 bases each). The CDR3 has 17 amino acids. V was shortened by 1 base and J by 1 base, with 18 bases between the two germline ends. Germline V CDR1 and CDR2: GTSNPN, SVGIG (reference sequence). The CDR3 spells CAWSAPRGTQGTDTQYF. CDR3 bases: TGTGCCTGGAGTGCCCCCCGGGGGACACAAGGCACAGATACGCAGTATTTT.

In its sample, this clone was seen a few times. This chain's CDR3 is CASSLFGSYEQYF. DNA for the CDR3: TGTGCCAGCAGCTTGTTTGGCTCCTACGAGCAGTACTTC. The chain has TRBV5-4 and TRBJ2-7; no reliable D call. Trimming cost V 1 base and J 0 bases, with 5 bases left between them. This CDR3 is 13 amino acids long. Germline V gives CDR1 SGHNT, CDR2 YYREEE (reference sequence).

The chain links TRBV29-1 to TRBJ2-5; D ambiguous. This CDR3 comprises 14 residues. Germline values: CDR1 SQVTM, CDR2 ANQGSEA. The V end was cut by 5 bases, the J end by 5 bases, with 18 bases between. This chain's CDR3 is CSVTRDGIGETQYF. DNA of the CDR3: TGCAGCGTTACAAGGGATGGCATCGGTGAGACCCAGTACTTC.

Concerning this clone itself: One junction end does not reproduce the germline sequence, and a read error may be involved. The rearrangement uses TRBV7-9 and TRBJ1-3; D might be TRBD1 (6 bases). Germline-derived CDR1 and CDR2 are SEHNR and FQNEAQ (reference sequence). The CDR3 has 18 amino acids. The CDR3, as DNA: TGTGCCAGCAGCTGGCGAAAATCGGGACACAGCTCTGGAAACGCCATATATTTT. Translated: CASSWRKSGHSSGNAIYF.

The V call is TRBV29-1, the J call TRBJ2-2, with 7 nucleotides matching TRBD1. V gave up 2 bases and J gave up 2 bases; unmatched junction bases: 5. This CDR3 is 15 amino acids long. Germline lookup yields CDR1 SQVTM and CDR2 ANQGSEA. The CDR3 bases are TGCAGCGTTGAAAGTGGGACAGAAAACACCGGGGAGCTGTTTTTT. This codes for CSVESGTENTGELFF.